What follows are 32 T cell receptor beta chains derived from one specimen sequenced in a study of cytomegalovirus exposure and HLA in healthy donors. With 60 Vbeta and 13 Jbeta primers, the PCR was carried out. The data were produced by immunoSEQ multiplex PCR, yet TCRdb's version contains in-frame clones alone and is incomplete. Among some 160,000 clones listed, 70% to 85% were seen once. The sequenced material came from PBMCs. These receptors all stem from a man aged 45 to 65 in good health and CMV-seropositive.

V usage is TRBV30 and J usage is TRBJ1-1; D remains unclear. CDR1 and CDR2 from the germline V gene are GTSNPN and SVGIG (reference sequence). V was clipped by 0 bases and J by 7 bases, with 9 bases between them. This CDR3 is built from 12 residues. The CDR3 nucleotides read TGTGCCTGGAGTGTACTTTTCGGTGAAGCTTTCTTT. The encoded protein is CAWSVLFGEAFF.

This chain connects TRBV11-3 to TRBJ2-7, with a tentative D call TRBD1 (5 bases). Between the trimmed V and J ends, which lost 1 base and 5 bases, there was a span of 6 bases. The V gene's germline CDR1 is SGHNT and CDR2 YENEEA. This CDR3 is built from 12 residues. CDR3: CASSLATDEQYV. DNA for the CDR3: TGTGCCAGCAGCTTAGCGACAGACGAGCAGTACGTC.

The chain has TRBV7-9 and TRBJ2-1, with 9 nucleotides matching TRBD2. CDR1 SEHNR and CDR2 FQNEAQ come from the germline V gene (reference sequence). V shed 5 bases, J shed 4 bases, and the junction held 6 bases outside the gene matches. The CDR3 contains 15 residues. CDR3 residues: CASSAVAGAYNEQFF. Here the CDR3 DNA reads TGTGCCAGCAGCGCAGTAGCGGGGGCTTACAATGAGCAGTTCTTC.

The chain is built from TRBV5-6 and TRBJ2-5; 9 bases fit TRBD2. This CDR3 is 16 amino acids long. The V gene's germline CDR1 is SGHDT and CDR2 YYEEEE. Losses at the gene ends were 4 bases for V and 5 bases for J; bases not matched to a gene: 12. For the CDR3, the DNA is TGTGCCAGCAGCCCGTGGGGCGGGGGGGCCAGGGAGACCCAGTACTTC. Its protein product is CASSPWGGGARETQYF.

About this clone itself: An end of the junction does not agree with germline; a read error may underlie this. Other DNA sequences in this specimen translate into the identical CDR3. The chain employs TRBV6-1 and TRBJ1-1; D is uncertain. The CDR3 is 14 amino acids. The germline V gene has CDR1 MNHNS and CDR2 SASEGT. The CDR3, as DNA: TGTGCCAGCAGTGAGCGTCGGGTGGCCACTGAGGCTTTCTTT. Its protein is CASSERRVATEAFF.

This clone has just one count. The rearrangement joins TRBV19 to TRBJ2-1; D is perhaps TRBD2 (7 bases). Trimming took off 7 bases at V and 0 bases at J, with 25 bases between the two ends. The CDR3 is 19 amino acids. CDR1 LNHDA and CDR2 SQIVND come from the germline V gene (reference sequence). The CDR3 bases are TGTGCCAGTAAGAGGGGTGGAGGGGGGGCTCTGAGCTCCTACAATGAGCAGTTCTTC. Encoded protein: CASKRGGGGALSSYNEQFF.

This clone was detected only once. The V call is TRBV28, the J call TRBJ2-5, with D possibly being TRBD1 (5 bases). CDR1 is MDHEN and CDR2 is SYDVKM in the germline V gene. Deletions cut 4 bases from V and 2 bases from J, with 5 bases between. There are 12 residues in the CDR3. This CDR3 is CASSWTQETQYF. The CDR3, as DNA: TGTGCCAGCAGTTGGACACAAGAGACCCAGTACTTC. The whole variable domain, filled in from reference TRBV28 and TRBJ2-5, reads DVKVTQSSRYLVKRTGEKVFLECVQDMDHENMFWYRQDPGLGLRLIYFSYDVKMKEKGDIPEGYSVSREKKERFSLILESASTNQTSMYLCASSWTQETQYFGPGTRLLVL.

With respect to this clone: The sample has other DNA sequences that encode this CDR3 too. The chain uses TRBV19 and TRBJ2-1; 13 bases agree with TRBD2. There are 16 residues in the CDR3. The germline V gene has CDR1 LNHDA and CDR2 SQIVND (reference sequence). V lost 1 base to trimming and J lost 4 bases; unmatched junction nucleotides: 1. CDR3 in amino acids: CASSIGLAGGYNEQFF. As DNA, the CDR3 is TGTGCCAGTAGTATAGGACTAGCGGGGGGTTACAATGAGCAGTTCTTC.

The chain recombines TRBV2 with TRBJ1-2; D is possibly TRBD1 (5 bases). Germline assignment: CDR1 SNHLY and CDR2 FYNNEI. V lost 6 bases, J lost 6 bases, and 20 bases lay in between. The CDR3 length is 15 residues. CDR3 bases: TGTGCCAGCAGGGACGCCTCCAAGGGGCTAGATGGCTACACCTTC. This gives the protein CASRDASKGLDGYTF. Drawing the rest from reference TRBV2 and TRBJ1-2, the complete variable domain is EPEVTQTPSHQVTQMGQEVILRCVPISNHLYFYWYRQILGQKVEFLVSFYNNEISEKSEIFDDQFSVERPDGSNFTLKIRSTKLEDSAMYFCASRDASKGLDGYTFGSGTRLTVV.

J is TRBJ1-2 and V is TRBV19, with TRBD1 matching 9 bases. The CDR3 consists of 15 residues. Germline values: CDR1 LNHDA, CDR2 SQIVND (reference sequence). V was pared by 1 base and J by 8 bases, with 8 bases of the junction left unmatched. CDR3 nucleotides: TGTGCCAGTAGTATAGGGACGGGACAGGGAAGAGGCTACACCTTC. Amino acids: CASSIGTGQGRGYTF. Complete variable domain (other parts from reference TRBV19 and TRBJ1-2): DGGITQSPKYLFRKEGQNVTLSCEQNLNHDAMYWYRQDPGQGLRLIYYSQIVNDFQKGDIAEGYSVSREKKESFPLTVTSAQKNPTAFYLCASSIGTGQGRGYTFGSGTRLTVV.

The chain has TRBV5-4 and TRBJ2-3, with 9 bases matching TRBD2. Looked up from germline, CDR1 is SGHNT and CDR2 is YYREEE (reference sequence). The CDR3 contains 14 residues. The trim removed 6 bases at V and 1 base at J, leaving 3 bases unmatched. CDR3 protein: CASKKRGGTDTQYF. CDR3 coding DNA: TGTGCCAGCAAGAAGCGGGGGGGCACAGATACGCAGTATTTT.

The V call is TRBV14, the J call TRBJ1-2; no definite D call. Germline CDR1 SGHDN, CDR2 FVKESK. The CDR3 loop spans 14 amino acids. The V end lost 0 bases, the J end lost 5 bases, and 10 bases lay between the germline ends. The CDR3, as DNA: TGTGCCAGCAGCCAAGATCGTTCCGCGTATGGCTACACCTTC. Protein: CASSQDRSAYGYTF. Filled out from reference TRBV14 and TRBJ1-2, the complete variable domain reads EAGVTQFPSHSVIEKGQTVTLRCDPISGHDNLYWYRRVMGKEIKFLLHFVKESKQDESGMPNNRFLAERTGGTYSTLKVQPAELEDSGVYFCASSQDRSAYGYTFGSGTRLTVV.

CDR3 nucleotide sequence: TGTGCCAGCAGCCCTTCTACAGGGCGCACTGAAGCTTTCTTT. Its translation is CASSPSTGRTEAFF. This chain uses TRBV9 with TRBJ1-1, with a tentative D call TRBD1 (6 bases). V was pared by 4 bases and J by 4 bases, with 14 bases between. The CDR3 runs 14 residues. Per germline, CDR1 SGDLS and CDR2 YYNGEE.

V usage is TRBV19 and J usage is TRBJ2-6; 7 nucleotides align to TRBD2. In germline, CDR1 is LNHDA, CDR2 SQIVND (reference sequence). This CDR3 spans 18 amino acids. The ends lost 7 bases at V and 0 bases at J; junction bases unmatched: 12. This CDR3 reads CASMGGGRPNSGANVLTF. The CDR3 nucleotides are TGTGCCAGTATGGGGGGGGGAAGGCCAAACTCTGGGGCCAACGTCCTGACTTTC.

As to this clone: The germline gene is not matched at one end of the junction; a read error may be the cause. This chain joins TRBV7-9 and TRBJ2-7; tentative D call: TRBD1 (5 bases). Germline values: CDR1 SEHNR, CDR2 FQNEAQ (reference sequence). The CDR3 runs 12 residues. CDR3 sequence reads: CSSSLDSYEQYF. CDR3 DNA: TGTTCCAGCAGCTTAGACAGCTACGAGCAGTACTTC.

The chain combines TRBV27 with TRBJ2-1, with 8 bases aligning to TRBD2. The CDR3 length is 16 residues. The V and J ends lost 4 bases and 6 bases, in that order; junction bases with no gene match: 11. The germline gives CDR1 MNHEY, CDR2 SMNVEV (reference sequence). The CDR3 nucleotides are TGTGCCAGCAGTTCGCTCCAGCGGGGGATATCCAATGAGCAGTTCTTC. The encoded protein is CASSSLQRGISNEQFF.

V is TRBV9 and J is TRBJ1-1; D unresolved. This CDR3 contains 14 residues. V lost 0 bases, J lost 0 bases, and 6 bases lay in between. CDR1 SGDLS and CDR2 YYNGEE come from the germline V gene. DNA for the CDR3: TGTGCCAGCAGCGTAGACAGAATGAACACTGAAGCTTTCTTT. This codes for CASSVDRMNTEAFF.

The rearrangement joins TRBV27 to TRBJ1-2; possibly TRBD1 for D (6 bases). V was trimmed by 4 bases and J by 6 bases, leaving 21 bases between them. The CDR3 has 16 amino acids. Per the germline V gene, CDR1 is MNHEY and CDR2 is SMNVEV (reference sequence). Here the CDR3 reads CASSYGELQGWNGYTF. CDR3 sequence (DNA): TGTGCCAGCAGTTATGGGGAATTACAGGGATGGAATGGCTACACCTTC.

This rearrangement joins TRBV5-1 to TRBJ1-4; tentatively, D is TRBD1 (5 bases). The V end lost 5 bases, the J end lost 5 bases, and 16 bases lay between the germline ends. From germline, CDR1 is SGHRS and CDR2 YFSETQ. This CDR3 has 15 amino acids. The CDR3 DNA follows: TGCGCCAGCAGTCCCTGGGGCAGGGAAAATGAAAAACTGTTTTTT. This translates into CASSPWGRENEKLFF. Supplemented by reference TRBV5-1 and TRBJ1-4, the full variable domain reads KAGVTQTPRYLIKTRGQQVTLSCSPISGHRSVSWYQQTPGQGLQFLFEYFSETQRNKGNFPGRFSGRQFSNSRSEMNVSTLELGDSALYLCASSPWGRENEKLFFGSGTQLSVL.

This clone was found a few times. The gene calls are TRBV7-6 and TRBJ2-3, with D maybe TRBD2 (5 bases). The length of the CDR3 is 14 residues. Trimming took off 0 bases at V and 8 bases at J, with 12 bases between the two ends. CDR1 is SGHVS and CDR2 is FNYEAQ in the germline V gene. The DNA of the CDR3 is TGTGCCAGCAGCTTAGCCGCCGGGAAGGGTACGCAGTATTTT. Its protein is CASSLAAGKGTQYF.

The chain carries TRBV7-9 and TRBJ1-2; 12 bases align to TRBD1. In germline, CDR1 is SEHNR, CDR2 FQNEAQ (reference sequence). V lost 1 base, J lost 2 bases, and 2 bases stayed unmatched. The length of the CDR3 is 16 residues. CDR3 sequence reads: CASSLGDRGRNYGYTF. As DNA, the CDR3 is TGTGCCAGCAGCTTAGGGGACAGGGGGCGGAACTATGGCTACACCTTC.

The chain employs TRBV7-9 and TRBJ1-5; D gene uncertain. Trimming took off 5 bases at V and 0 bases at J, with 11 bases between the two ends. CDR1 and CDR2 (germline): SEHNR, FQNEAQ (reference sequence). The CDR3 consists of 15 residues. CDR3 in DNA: TGTGCCAGCAGCCCCCTCGAGAGTAGCAATCAGCCCCAGCATTTT. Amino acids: CASSPLESSNQPQHF.

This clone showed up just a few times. CDR3 sequence: CASSWGGSRDTQYF. The CDR3, as DNA: TGTGCCAGCAGTTGGGGGGGTTCGAGAGATACGCAGTATTTT. The chain links TRBV27 to TRBJ2-3, with 7 nucleotides matching TRBD2. J was trimmed by 5 bases and V by 4 bases; bases with no gene match: 6. Germline values: CDR1 MNHEY, CDR2 SMNVEV (reference sequence). CDR3 size: 14 residues.

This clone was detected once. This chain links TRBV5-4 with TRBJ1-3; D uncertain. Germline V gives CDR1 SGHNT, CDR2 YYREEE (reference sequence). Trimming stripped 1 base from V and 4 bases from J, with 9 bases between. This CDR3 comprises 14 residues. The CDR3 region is CASSLHNLGNTIYF. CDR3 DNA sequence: TGTGCCAGCAGCTTGCACAACCTGGGAAACACCATATATTTT.

The CDR3 reads CASSPGEDQETQYF. The CDR3 DNA reads as TGTGCCAGTAGTCCTGGCGAGGATCAAGAGACCCAGTACTTC. This rearrangement joins TRBV19 to TRBJ2-5; D unresolved. The CDR3 has 14 amino acids. Germline-derived CDR1 and CDR2 are LNHDA and SQIVND (reference sequence). V was cut by 5 bases and J by 2 bases, with 12 bases left in between.

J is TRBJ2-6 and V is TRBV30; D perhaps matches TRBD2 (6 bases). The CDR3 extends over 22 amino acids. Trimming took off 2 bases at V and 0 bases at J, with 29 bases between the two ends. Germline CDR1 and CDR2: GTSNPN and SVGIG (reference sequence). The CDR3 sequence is CAWSWKVGQGVGLISGANVLTF. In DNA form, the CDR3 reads TGTGCCTGGAGTTGGAAGGTCGGGCAGGGAGTTGGACTAATCTCTGGGGCCAACGTCCTGACTTTC.

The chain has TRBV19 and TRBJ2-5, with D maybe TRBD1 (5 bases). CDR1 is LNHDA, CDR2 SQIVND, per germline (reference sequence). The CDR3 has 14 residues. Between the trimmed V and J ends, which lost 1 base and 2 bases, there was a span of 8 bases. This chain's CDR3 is CASSIGAGQETQYF. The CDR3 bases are TGTGCCAGTAGTATAGGCGCAGGGCAAGAGACCCAGTACTTC.

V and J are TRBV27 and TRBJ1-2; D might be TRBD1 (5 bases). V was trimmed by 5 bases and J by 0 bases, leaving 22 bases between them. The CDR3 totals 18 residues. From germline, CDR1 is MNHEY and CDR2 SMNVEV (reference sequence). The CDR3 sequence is CASSPQLGGDIANYGYTF. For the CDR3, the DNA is TGTGCCAGCAGTCCCCAGCTCGGAGGGGATATCGCTAACTATGGCTACACCTTC.

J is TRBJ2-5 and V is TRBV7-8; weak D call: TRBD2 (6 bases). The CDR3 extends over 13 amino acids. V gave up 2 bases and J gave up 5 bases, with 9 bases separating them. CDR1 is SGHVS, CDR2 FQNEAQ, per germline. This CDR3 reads CASSLWLAETQYF. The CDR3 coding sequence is TGTGCCAGCAGCTTATGGCTAGCGGAGACCCAGTACTTC.

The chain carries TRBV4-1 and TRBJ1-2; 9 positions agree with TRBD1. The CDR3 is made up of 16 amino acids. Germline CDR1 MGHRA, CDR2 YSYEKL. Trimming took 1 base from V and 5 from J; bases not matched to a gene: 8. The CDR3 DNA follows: TGCGCCAGCAGCCAAGGAACCTTGGGACAGGGATATGGCTACACCTTC. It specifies CASSQGTLGQGYGYTF.

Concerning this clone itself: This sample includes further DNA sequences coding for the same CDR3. CDR3 amino acids: CASSPGGGQPQHF. The CDR3 bases are TGTGCCAGCAGCCCGGGTGGAGGTCAGCCCCAGCATTTT. The chain employs TRBV14 and TRBJ1-5, with unresolved D. CDR1 is SGHDN and CDR2 is FVKESK in the germline V gene. V was clipped by 4 bases and J by 6 bases, with 10 bases between them. This CDR3 comprises 13 residues.

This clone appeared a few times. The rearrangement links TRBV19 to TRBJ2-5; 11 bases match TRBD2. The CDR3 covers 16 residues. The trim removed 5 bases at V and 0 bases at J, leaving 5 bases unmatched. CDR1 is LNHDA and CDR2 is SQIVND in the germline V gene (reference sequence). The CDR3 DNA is TGTGCCAGTAGTGCCTTAGCGGGGGGGAACCAAGAGACCCAGTACTTC. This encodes CASSALAGGNQETQYF. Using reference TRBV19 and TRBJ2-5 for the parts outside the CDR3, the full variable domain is DGGITQSPKYLFRKEGQNVTLSCEQNLNHDAMYWYRQDPGQGLRLIYYSQIVNDFQKGDIAEGYSVSREKKESFPLTVTSAQKNPTAFYLCASSALAGGNQETQYFGPGTRLLVL.